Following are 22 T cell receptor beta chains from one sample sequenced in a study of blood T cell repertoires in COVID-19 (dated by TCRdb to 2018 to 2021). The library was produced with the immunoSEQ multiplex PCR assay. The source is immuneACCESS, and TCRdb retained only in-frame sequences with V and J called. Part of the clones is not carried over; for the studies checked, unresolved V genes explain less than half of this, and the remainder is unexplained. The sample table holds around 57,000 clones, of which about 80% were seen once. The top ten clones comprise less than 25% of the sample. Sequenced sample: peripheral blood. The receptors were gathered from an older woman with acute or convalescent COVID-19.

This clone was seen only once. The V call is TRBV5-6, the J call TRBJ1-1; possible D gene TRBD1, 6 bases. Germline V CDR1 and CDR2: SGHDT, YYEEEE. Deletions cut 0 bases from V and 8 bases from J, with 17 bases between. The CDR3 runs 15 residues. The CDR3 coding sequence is TGTGCCAGCAGCTTGGGGGGGCAGTGGTCAGGGGAAGCTTTCTTT. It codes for CASSLGGQWSGEAFF.

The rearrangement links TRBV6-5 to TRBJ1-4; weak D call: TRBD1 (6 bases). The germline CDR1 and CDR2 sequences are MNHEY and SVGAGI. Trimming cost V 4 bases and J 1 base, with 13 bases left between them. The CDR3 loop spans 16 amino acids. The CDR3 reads CASSWEQGETNEKLFF. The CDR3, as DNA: TGTGCCAGCAGTTGGGAACAGGGCGAAACTAATGAAAAACTGTTTTTT.

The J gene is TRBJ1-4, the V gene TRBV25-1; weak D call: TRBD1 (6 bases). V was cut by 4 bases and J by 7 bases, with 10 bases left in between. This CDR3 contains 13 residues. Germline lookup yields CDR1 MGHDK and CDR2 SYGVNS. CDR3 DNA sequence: TGTGCCAGCAGTGCACAGGGTCGTGAAAAACTGTTTTTT. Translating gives CASSAQGREKLFF.

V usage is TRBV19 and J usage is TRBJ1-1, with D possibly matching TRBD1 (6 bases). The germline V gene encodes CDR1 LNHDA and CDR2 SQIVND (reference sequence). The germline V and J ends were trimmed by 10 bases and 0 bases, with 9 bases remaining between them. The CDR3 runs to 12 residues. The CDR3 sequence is CATRGMNTEAFF. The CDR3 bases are TGTGCCACCAGGGGTATGAACACTGAAGCTTTCTTT. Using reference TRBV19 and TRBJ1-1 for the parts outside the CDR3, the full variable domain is DGGITQSPKYLFRKEGQNVTLSCEQNLNHDAMYWYRQDPGQGLRLIYYSQIVNDFQKGDIAEGYSVSREKKESFPLTVTSAQKNPTAFYLCATRGMNTEAFFGQGTRLTVV.

The DNA of the CDR3 is TGTGCCAGCAGTGACTCGGGGCAGGAGACAGATACGCAGTATTTT. The encoded protein is CASSDSGQETDTQYF. V gene TRBV6-4 combines with J gene TRBJ2-3; maybe TRBD1 (5 bases). The CDR3 contains 15 residues. V was pared by 0 bases and J by 3 bases, with 10 bases between. CDR1 and CDR2 (germline): MRHNA, SNTAGT.

This CDR3 reads CAISDGGFEQYF. The CDR3 DNA sequence: TGTGCCATCAGTGATGGGGGCTTCGAGCAGTACTTC. This sequence joins TRBV10-3 and TRBJ2-7; a weak D match, TRBD1 (6 bases). The CDR3 totals 12 residues. Germline V CDR1 and CDR2: ENHRY, SYGVKD. V was trimmed by 3 bases and J by 6 bases, leaving 9 bases between them.

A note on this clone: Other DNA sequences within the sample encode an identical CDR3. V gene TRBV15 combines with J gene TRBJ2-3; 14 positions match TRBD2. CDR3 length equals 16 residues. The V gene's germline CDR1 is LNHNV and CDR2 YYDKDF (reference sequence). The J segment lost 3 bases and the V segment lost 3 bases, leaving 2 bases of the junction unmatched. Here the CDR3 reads CATSSRLAGGTDTQYF. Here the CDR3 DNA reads TGTGCCACCAGCAGCAGACTAGCGGGGGGGACAGATACGCAGTATTTT.

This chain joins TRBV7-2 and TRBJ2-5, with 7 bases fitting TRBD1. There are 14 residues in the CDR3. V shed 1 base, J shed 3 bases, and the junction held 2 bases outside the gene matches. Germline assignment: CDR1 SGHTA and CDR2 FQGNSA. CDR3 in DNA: TGTGCCAGCAGCTTAGAGGGGGCGGAAGAGACCCAGTACTTC. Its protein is CASSLEGAEETQYF.

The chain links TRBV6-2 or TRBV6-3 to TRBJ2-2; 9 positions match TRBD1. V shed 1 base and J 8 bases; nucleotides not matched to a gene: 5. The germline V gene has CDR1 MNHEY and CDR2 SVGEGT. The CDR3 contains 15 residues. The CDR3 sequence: CASSYWDRDSGELFF. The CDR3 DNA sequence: TGTGCCAGCAGTTACTGGGACAGGGATTCAGGGGAGCTGTTTTTT.

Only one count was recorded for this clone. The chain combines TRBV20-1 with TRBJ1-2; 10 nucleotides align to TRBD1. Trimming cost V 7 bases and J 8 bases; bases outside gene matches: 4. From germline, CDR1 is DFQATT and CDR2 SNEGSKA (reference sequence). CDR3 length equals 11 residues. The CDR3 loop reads CSGQGAWGYTF. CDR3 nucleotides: TGCAGTGGACAGGGGGCGTGGGGCTACACCTTC.

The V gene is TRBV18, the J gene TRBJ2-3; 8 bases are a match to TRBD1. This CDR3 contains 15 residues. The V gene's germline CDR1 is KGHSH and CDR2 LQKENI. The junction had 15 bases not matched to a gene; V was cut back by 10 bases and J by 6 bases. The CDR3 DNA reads TGTGCCAACTGGCAGAAGACAGGGGTCGAGGATACGCAGTATTTT. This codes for CANWQKTGVEDTQYF.

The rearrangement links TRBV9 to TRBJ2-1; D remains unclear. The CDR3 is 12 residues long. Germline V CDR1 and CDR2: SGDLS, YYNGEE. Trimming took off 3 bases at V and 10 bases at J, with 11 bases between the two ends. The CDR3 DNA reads TGTGCCAGCAGCGAGACAATTGGGGAGCAGTTCTTC. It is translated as CASSETIGEQFF.

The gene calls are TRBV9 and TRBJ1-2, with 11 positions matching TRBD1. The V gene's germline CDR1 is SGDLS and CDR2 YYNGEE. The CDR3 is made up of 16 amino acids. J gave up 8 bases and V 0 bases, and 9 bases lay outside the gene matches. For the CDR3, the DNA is TGTGCCAGCAGCGTAGGGGGGACAGGGGGATTTGGCGGCTACACCTTC. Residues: CASSVGGTGGFGGYTF.

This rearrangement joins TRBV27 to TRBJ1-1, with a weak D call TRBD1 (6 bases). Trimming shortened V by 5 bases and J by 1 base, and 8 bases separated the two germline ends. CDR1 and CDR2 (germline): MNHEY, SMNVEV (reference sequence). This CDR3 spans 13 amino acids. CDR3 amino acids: CASSPTGNTEAFF. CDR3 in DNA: TGTGCCAGCAGTCCGACAGGGAACACTGAAGCTTTCTTT.

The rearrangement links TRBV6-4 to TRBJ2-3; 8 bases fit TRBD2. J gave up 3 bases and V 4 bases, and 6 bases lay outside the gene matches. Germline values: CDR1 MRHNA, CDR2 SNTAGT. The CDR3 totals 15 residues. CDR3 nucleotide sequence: TGTGCCAGCAGTGCCAGCGGGGGCCCGACAGATACGCAGTATTTT. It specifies CASSASGGPTDTQYF.

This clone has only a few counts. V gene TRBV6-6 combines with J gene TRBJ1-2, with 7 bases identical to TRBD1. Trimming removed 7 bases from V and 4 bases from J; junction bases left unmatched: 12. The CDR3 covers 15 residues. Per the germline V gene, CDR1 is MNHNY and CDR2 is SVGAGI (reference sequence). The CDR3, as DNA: TGTGCCAGCAAACAGATGACAGGGCTCGCCTATGGCTACACCTTC. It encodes CASKQMTGLAYGYTF.

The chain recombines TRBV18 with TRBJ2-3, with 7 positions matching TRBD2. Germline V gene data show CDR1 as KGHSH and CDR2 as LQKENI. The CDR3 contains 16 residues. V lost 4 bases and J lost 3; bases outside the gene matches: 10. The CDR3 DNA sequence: TGTGCCAGCTCACTCTTGGACACCGGGAGGACAGATACGCAGTATTTT. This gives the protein CASSLLDTGRTDTQYF.

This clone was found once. In DNA form, the CDR3 reads TGTGCCACTACAGGGGGGGCCAGCTCCTACAATGAGCAGTTCTTC. Protein: CATTGGASSYNEQFF. The chain joins TRBV6-5 to TRBJ2-1; TRBD1 might be the D (8 bases). Trimming cost V 10 bases and J 0 bases, with 16 bases left between them. The germline gives CDR1 MNHEY, CDR2 SVGAGI. The CDR3 has 15 amino acids.

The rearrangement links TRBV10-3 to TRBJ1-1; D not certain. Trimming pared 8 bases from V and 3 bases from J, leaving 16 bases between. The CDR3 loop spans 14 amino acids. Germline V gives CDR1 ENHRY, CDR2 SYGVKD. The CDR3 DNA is TGTGCCATCTCCCGCGATGTTGCTTACACTGAAGCTTTCTTT. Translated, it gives CAISRDVAYTEAFF.

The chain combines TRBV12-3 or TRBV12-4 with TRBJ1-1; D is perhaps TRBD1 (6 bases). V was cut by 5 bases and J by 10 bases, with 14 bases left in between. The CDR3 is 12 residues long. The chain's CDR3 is CASSHNRERAFF. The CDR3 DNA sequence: TGTGCCAGCAGTCACAACAGGGAACGAGCTTTCTTT.

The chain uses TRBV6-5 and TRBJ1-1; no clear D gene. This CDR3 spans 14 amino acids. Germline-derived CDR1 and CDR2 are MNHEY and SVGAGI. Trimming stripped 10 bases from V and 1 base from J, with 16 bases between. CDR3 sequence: CATADRLPNTEAFF. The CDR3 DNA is TGTGCCACCGCTGACCGACTACCGAACACTGAAGCTTTCTTT.

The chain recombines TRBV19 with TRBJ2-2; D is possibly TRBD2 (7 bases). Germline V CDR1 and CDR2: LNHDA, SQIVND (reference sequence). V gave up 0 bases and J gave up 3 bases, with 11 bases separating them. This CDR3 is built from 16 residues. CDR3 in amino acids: CASSIDRGGHTGELFF. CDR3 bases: TGTGCCAGTAGTATAGATAGGGGGGGGCACACCGGGGAGCTGTTTTTT.